The entry below describes one TCR beta chain. What it binds is not known. Trimming stripped 0 bases from V and 7 bases from J, with 7 bases between. Germline values: CDR1 MNHEY, CDR2 SVGAGI. The CDR3 sequence is 13 residues long. This entry comes from a study of beta chain features in type 1 diabetes. Whole-study results and caveats: For Type 1 diabetes patients, all four CD4+ subsets carried TCRB CDR3s that were moderately but significantly shorter.

cDNA synthesis used the whole RNA isolate, giving expressed TCRB sequences. Produced via immunoSEQ multiplex PCR; TCRdb's table is partial and in-frame only. There are a few hundred thousand clones in the sample; roughly 17% occur only once, and about 0.092% lies in the top ten. The V and J genes are TRBV6-5 and TRBJ2-4; D call uncertain. Sample: naive CD4+ T cells from blood. This receptor was taken from a man aged 25-45 years with type 1 diabetes. CDR3 nucleotide sequence: TGTGCCAGCAGTTACTCGATGAGGAACATTCAGTACTTC. This codes for CASSYSMRNIQYF.